This T cell receptor (beta chain) was obtained from a study of response to subunit inactivated influenza vaccine (dated 2018 in TCRdb). For the wider study: Deep quantitative T cell receptor repertoire profiling was used in the study to track responses to a trivalent subunit inactivated influenza vaccine.

This clonotype was picked up a small number of times. It lacks a known antigen. The input lacks base qualities; no much larger clone sits a single base away. The method behind the library was RT-PCR. Sequencing used an Illumina HiSeq 2500. TCRdb reprocessing: public reads trimmed at Q25 with fastp, clones called with MiXCR, in-frame beta chains kept. A single entry per CDR3 protein holds the most common genes and DNA from its merged rows. This sample has about 570,000 distinct CDR3 sequences in its table, and 11% of those were observed once. The ten top clones hold roughly 9.6% of the sample. What the authors observed across the whole study: It was suggested by the authors that each seasonal influenza vaccination may recruit only a limited number of new T cells.

The sample was also reused in another study, on T cells expressing NK-cell markers. The second source states: The TCR beta cDNA libraries were made using 5'RACE template switching, a step that added both a universal primer site and unique molecular identifiers. In sorted CD3+CD56+NKG2C+, CD3+CD56+NKG2C- and CD3+CD56-NKG2C+ T-cell subsets from about 8 donors, TCR beta-chain repertoires were profiled. Among the eight sequenced donors, seven were HCMV-seropositive and one was HCMV-seronegative. In several experiments an anti-gammadeltaTCR antibody was added to restrict sorting to alphabetaTCR-expressing T cells. In over five donors, the dominant CD3+CD56+NKG2C+ clonotypes were among the top 10 CD8+ clonotypes and accounted for about 1.0-7.5% of CD8+ T cells. Those dominant clonotypes were again the most abundant among CD3+CD56-NKG2C+ cells in four donors, at about 25-65%. Whether the expanded NKG2C-expressing T cell clones were specific for HCMV antigens remained unclear. Randomly selected healthy volunteers, three men and five women, were used as the eight sequenced donors. HCMV serostatus was determined by detecting HCMV-specific IgG in serum with a commercial ELISA kit. Ficoll density gradient centrifugation was used to isolate peripheral blood mononuclear cells from blood. For several donors, bulk peripheral blood T-cell repertoires were additionally sequenced from unsorted PBMC. Priming for cDNA synthesis came from the TCR beta constant segment, and two successive PCR amplification steps followed. The libraries were sequenced on Illumina HiSeq 2000/2500, MiSeq or NextSeq, producing 2 x 150 bp reads. MIGEC was used to demultiplex reads and group reads by UMI, and MiTCR was used to assemble and quantify clonotypes. To exclude erroneous sequences, only TCR cDNA sequences supported by at least two reads were retained. Downstream repertoire analysis used the tcR package, and clonotypes were matched across fractions by CDR3 nucleotide sequence plus V segment. VDJmatch was used to annotate antigen specificity against VDJdb, with one amino acid substitution allowed in CDR3.

Here the sequenced sample was PBMCs from blood, taken on the day of vaccination. This TCR was sampled from a man aged 50-59 years who received an inactivated influenza vaccine. Donor details come from another sample of the same person, matched by shared clones.

The encoded CDR3 is CASKGTPSSYEQYF. The bases are TGTGCCAGTAAGGGAACTCCGAGCTCCTACGAGCAGTACTTC. The sequence links TRBV19 to TRBJ2-7, with no D gene named confidently. Measured from the cysteine to the phenylalanine, the CDR3 is 14 residues long. Solely the CDR3 DNA is kept, with 42 bases framed from the first base. CDR1 and CDR2, looked up from the germline V gene (reference sequence), are LNHDA and SQIVND. V drops 7 bases and J drops 0 bases, leaving 13 bases in between. The reference TRBV19 and TRBJ2-7 proteins fill in what lies around the CDR3, so the full variable domain reads DGGITQSPKYLFRKEGQNVTLSCEQNLNHDAMYWYRQDPGQGLRLIYYSQIVNDFQKGDIAEGYSVSREKKESFPLTVTSAQKNPTAFYLCASKGTPSSYEQYFGPGTRLTVT.